This T cell receptor (beta chain) was found in a study of T cells in Graves' hyperthyroidism and ophthalmopathy. Study-level points and caveats: Ophthalmopathy and stable hyperthyroidism were told apart by a 13 V-J model.

The CDR3 contains 14 residues. Trimming took 1 base from V and 6 from J; bases not matched to a gene: 4. Germline assignment: CDR1 SGHTA and CDR2 FQGNSA. With regard to this clonotype: Its antigen is unidentified.

The CDR3 regions of TCR beta were amplified from RNA transcripts. RT-PCR in the first round (using the HTBI primer set) targeted the TCR CDR3. Using its own MiXCR run on the multiplex PCR reads, TCRdb lists one record per CDR3 protein. The sample consists of 700,000 to 950,000 distinct CDR3 sequences, around a third of them appearing once. The receptor was derived from a woman aged 40 to 50 with Graves' hyperthyroidism. Sequencing used blood. V gene TRBV7-2 combines with J gene TRBJ2-7; TRBD1 matches at 9 bases. CDR3 sequence (DNA): TGTGCCAGCAGCTTAGATGTGACAGGGGGCGAGCAGTACTTC. Translation: CASSLDVTGGEQYF.